The rows below give T cell receptor beta chains drawn from one sample of a study of T cells expressing NK-cell markers. Each CDR3 protein gets one entry in TCRdb, which reprocessed the 5' RACE reads and gives no DNA. Its listing shows some 410,000 distinct CDR3 sequences. Sequencing used blood T cells: a sorted CD56 or NKG2C T cell subset, CD4+ or CD8+ T cells, or bulk PBMC T cells (not recorded which). The receptors here all came from a woman aged 18 to 75 in good health. The CDR3 runs from the conserved cysteine through the conserved F or W. Each record gives: J gene, V gene, CDR3 protein.

j_gene: TRBJ2-7; v_gene: TRBV20-1; CDR3aa: CSAGGGSPWEYF
j_gene: TRBJ2-1; v_gene: TRBV6-5; CDR3aa: CASSYSPSGVNEQFF
j_gene: TRBJ2-4; v_gene: TRBV6-1; CDR3aa: CASGQLAKNIQYF
j_gene: TRBJ2-1; v_gene: TRBV5-1; CDR3aa: CASSYAGGSYNEQFF
j_gene: TRBJ2-6; v_gene: TRBV20-1; CDR3aa: CSAIWDFTSSGANVLTF
j_gene: TRBJ2-3; v_gene: TRBV11-2; CDR3aa: CVSRGGLADTQYF
j_gene: TRBJ2-7; v_gene: TRBV7-9; CDR3aa: CASSLVAAYEQYF
j_gene: TRBJ2-1; v_gene: TRBV20-1; CDR3aa: CSARDLGGSNEQFF
j_gene: TRBJ1-1; v_gene: TRBV24-1; CDR3aa: CATRVRVNTEAFF
j_gene: TRBJ2-7; v_gene: TRBV9; CDR3aa: CASSVGPLQSDEQYF
j_gene: TRBJ2-2; v_gene: TRBV18; CDR3aa: CASSPPQGKTGELFF
j_gene: TRBJ2-5; v_gene: TRBV6-5; CDR3aa: CASSFGRKAGETQYF
j_gene: TRBJ1-5; v_gene: TRBV4-3; CDR3aa: CASSQDAGQGNQPQHF
j_gene: TRBJ2-1; v_gene: TRBV11-2; CDR3aa: CASSLDFGQGALRNNEQFF
j_gene: TRBJ2-1; v_gene: TRBV4-3; CDR3aa: CASSGTGLDEQFF
j_gene: TRBJ2-7; v_gene: TRBV12-3/TRBV12-4; CDR3aa: CASSSGTGPYEQYF
j_gene: TRBJ1-2; v_gene: TRBV19; CDR3aa: CASNPPRSNYGYTF
j_gene: TRBJ1-4; v_gene: TRBV30; CDR3aa: CAWSIRQGNNEKLFF
j_gene: TRBJ2-1; v_gene: TRBV20-1; CDR3aa: CSAPRLANEQFF
j_gene: TRBJ2-2; v_gene: TRBV6-1; CDR3aa: CASSERRGGPGELFF
j_gene: TRBJ1-1; v_gene: TRBV5-1; CDR3aa: CASSFESGMNTEAFF
j_gene: TRBJ2-2; v_gene: TRBV10-3; CDR3aa: CAISGTPPGELFF
j_gene: TRBJ1-1; v_gene: TRBV7-2; CDR3aa: CASSLALELMNTEAFF
j_gene: TRBJ2-3; v_gene: TRBV29-1; CDR3aa: CSVQREMRTDTQYF
j_gene: TRBJ2-5; v_gene: TRBV15; CDR3aa: CATSGEETQYF
j_gene: TRBJ2-1; v_gene: TRBV4-1; CDR3aa: CASSPVDLGLVGNEQFF
j_gene: TRBJ2-7; v_gene: TRBV7-2; CDR3aa: CASSQLAGVRYF
j_gene: TRBJ2-1; v_gene: TRBV6-2/TRBV6-3; CDR3aa: CASSNRGLPNEQFF
j_gene: TRBJ2-3; v_gene: TRBV20-1; CDR3aa: CSAGPTIGLDTDTQYF
j_gene: TRBJ2-1; v_gene: TRBV5-1; CDR3aa: CASSPDPLESYNEQFF
j_gene: TRBJ2-7; v_gene: TRBV6-5; CDR3aa: CASSYEAGLASAYEQYF
j_gene: TRBJ1-5; v_gene: TRBV5-5; CDR3aa: CASSSGGGGSNQPQHF
j_gene: TRBJ2-7; v_gene: TRBV5-1; CDR3aa: CASSLAGSEPGSYEQYF
j_gene: TRBJ1-4; v_gene: TRBV5-4; CDR3aa: CASSSNEKLFF
j_gene: TRBJ1-5; v_gene: TRBV12-3/TRBV12-4; CDR3aa: CASRLQGTQPQHF
j_gene: TRBJ2-7; v_gene: TRBV5-1; CDR3aa: CASSLVVQGSDEQYF
j_gene: TRBJ2-5; v_gene: TRBV7-2; CDR3aa: CASSLVGGIETQYF
j_gene: TRBJ1-1; v_gene: TRBV20-1; CDR3aa: CSATPVRGDTEAFF
j_gene: TRBJ2-3; v_gene: TRBV4-2; CDR3aa: CASSRDITDTQYF
j_gene: TRBJ2-3; v_gene: TRBV5-6; CDR3aa: CASRTDMDTQYF
j_gene: TRBJ1-3; v_gene: TRBV7-8; CDR3aa: CASSAQGALGNTIYF
j_gene: TRBJ2-5; v_gene: TRBV12-3/TRBV12-4; CDR3aa: CASSGVVETQYF
j_gene: TRBJ2-3; v_gene: TRBV19; CDR3aa: CASSKQQAQTDTQYF
j_gene: TRBJ2-3; v_gene: TRBV7-2; CDR3aa: CASSEGRSTDTQYF
j_gene: TRBJ2-7; v_gene: TRBV28; CDR3aa: CASSNTPQGDGQQYF
j_gene: TRBJ1-5; v_gene: TRBV5-1; CDR3aa: CASSLEGSHQPQHF
j_gene: TRBJ2-2; v_gene: TRBV5-4; CDR3aa: CASSFPGTSGGVLTGELFF
j_gene: TRBJ2-7; v_gene: TRBV6-5; CDR3aa: CASSRGRGQYF
j_gene: TRBJ2-1; v_gene: TRBV6-4; CDR3aa: CASSEELAGANKAEEFF
j_gene: TRBJ1-2; v_gene: TRBV7-2; CDR3aa: CASSLPGTVQGGYTF
j_gene: TRBJ1-6; v_gene: TRBV20-1; CDR3aa: CSARSLSGTLSPLHF